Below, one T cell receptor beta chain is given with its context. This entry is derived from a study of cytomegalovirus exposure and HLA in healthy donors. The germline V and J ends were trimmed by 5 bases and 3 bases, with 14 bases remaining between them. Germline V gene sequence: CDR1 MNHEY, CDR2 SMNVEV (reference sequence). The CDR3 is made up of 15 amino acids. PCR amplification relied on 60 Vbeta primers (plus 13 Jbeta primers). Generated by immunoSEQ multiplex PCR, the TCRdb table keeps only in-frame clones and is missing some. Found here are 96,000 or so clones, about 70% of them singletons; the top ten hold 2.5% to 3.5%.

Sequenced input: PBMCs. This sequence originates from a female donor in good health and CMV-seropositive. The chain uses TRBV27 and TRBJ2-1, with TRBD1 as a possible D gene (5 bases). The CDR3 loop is CASSAARTNYNEQFF. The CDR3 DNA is TGTGCCAGCAGTGCGGCCCGGACAAACTACAATGAGCAGTTCTTC.